The 13 T cell receptor beta chains reported below all come from one sample, sequenced in a study of T cell repertoires in cytomegalovirus infection. From the reads, TCRdb called clonotypes with MiXCR, one entry per CDR3 protein. This sample has over 90,000 distinct CDR3 sequences, with 16% found just once. Sequences were obtained from PBMCs. Source of these receptors: a human donor in good health (CMV status not recorded). Some clones in this sample may be carry-over from other donors' samples.

V is TRBV19 and J is TRBJ2-1; D gene ambiguous. This CDR3 spans 14 amino acids. V dropped 7 bases and J dropped 9 bases, with 19 bases sitting between them. Germline CDR1 and CDR2: LNHDA and SQIVND (reference sequence). The DNA for the CDR3 is TGTGCCAGTACCCCGGGCTTACAGTCGGGTGAGCAGTTCTTC. Its protein product is CASTPGLQSGEQFF.

This clonotype showed up just a few times. This chain uses TRBV5-3 with TRBJ2-5, with TRBD2 matching over 10 bases. TRBV5-3 qualifies as an ORF whose function is uncertain. The trim removed 2 bases at V and 3 bases at J, leaving 10 bases unmatched. The CDR3 consists of 17 residues. The CDR3 nucleotides are TGTGCCAGAAGCTTAGAACTAGCGGGGATGGTTGAAGAGACCCAGTACTTC. Protein: CARSLELAGMVEETQYF.

This clonotype has a handful of counts. The chain is built from TRBV29-1 and TRBJ1-1, with D hard to call. V lost 6 bases to trimming and J lost 8 bases, with 10 bases between them. This CDR3 has 10 residues. Germline CDR1 is SQVTM and CDR2 is ANQGSEA. The CDR3 nucleotides read TGCAGCGTGGTCGAGGGAGAAGCTTTCTTT. Amino acids: CSVVEGEAFF.

This clonotype was detected ten times or more. The J gene is TRBJ2-3, the V gene TRBV7-2; 8 bases align to TRBD1. The CDR3 has 16 amino acids. Germline trimming cut 2 bases from V and 2 bases from J; bases unmatched to any gene: 6. CDR1 is SGHTA, CDR2 FQGNSA, per germline. This CDR3 is CASSLPDRALTDTQYF. DNA for the CDR3: TGTGCCAGCAGCTTACCGGACAGGGCCCTCACAGATACGCAGTATTTT.

This clonotype was observed a few times. CDR3 bases: TGTGCCAGCAGTTTATACGACAGTAAGATGACTGAAGCTTTCTTT. Its protein product is CASSLYDSKMTEAFF. The gene calls are TRBV12-3 or TRBV12-4 and TRBJ1-1; the D gene is possibly TRBD1 (5 bases). V dropped 2 bases and J dropped 5 bases, with 15 bases sitting between them. There are 15 residues in the CDR3.

This clonotype was seen many times. V gene TRBV12-3 or TRBV12-4 combines with J gene TRBJ2-1; the match to TRBD2 covers 9 bases. This CDR3 comprises 17 residues. J lost 11 bases, V lost 3 bases, and 17 bases had no gene match. The CDR3 region is CASSFSGRGGQGSKQFF. As DNA, the CDR3 is TGTGCCAGCAGTTTTTCGGGGCGGGGGGGCCAGGGCTCAAAGCAGTTCTTC.

This clonotype was found many times. This rearrangement joins TRBV7-2 to TRBJ1-5; TRBD1 agrees at 7 bases. V was clipped by 4 bases and J by 10 bases; unmatched bases: 7. This CDR3 is 13 amino acids long. Germline V gene lookup returns CDR1 SGHTA and CDR2 FQGNSA. CDR3: CASSSFTGVPQHF. The CDR3 DNA reads TGTGCCAGCAGCTCCTTCACAGGGGTTCCCCAGCATTTT. Using reference TRBV7-2 and TRBJ1-5 for the parts outside the CDR3, the full variable domain is GAGVSQSPSNKVTEKGKDVELRCDPISGHTALYWYRQSLGQGLEFLIYFQGNSAPDKSGLPSDRFSAERTGGSVSTLTIQRTQQEDSAVYLCASSSFTGVPQHFGDGTRLSIL.

This CDR3 reads CASSSSAGGGSPLHF. The CDR3 DNA follows: TGTGCCAGCAGTTCCTCCGCGGGGGGCGGTTCACCCCTCCACTTT. V gene TRBV28 combines with J gene TRBJ1-6; D possibly corresponds to TRBD1 (6 bases). The CDR3 consists of 15 residues. Germline lookup yields CDR1 MDHEN and CDR2 SYDVKM. V was clipped by 4 bases and J by 9 bases, with 16 bases between them.

Only a few counts were recorded for this clonotype. The CDR3 is CASRPGQGWSPLHF. CDR3 bases: TGTGCCAGCAGACCCGGACAGGGCTGGTCACCCCTCCACTTT. The V gene is TRBV28, the J gene TRBJ1-6; TRBD1 agrees at 8 bases. The length of the CDR3 is 14 residues. With 6 bases clipped from V and 10 bases from J, the junction kept 8 bases outside the gene matches. Germline CDR1 is MDHEN and CDR2 is SYDVKM.

This chain uses TRBV6-6 with TRBJ2-3; 10 bases fit TRBD2. CDR3 length equals 15 residues. The germline V gene encodes CDR1 MNHNY and CDR2 SVGAGI (reference sequence). The V gene end was trimmed by 4 bases and the J gene end by 1 base; junction bases not matched to a gene: 2. CDR3 in amino acids: CASSSSGGGTDTQYF. The CDR3 bases are TGTGCCAGCAGTTCTAGCGGGGGTGGCACAGATACGCAGTATTTT.

This clonotype was seen only a few times. The V gene is TRBV5-1, the J gene TRBJ1-1; D is unresolved. The length of the CDR3 is 15 residues. Between the trimmed V and J ends, which lost 4 bases and 2 bases, there was a span of 15 bases. CDR1 SGHRS and CDR2 YFSETQ come from the germline V gene. In nucleotides, the CDR3 is TGCGCCAGCAGCCCCCCCCGGGAGGTCAACACTGAAGCTTTCTTT. It translates to CASSPPREVNTEAFF. Complete variable domain (other parts from reference TRBV5-1 and TRBJ1-1): KAGVTQTPRYLIKTRGQQVTLSCSPISGHRSVSWYQQTPGQGLQFLFEYFSETQRNKGNFPGRFSGRQFSNSRSEMNVSTLELGDSALYLCASSPPREVNTEAFFGQGTRLTVV.

This clonotype was seen at least ten times. The chain couples TRBV7-2 to TRBJ2-7; D possibly matches TRBD1 or TRBD2 (5 bases each). The V gene's germline CDR1 is SGHTA and CDR2 FQGNSA. The CDR3 length is 13 residues. Trimming took 8 bases from V and 2 from J, leaving 13 bases between them. The CDR3 reads CASAGKGPYEQYF. CDR3 DNA sequence: TGTGCCAGCGCAGGGAAGGGACCCTACGAGCAGTACTTC. The entire variable domain, with the rest obtained from reference TRBV7-2 and TRBJ2-7, is as follows: GAGVSQSPSNKVTEKGKDVELRCDPISGHTALYWYRQSLGQGLEFLIYFQGNSAPDKSGLPSDRFSAERTGGSVSTLTIQRTQQEDSAVYLCASAGKGPYEQYFGPGTRLTVT.

This clonotype was seen repeatedly, ten times or more. This chain uses TRBV7-2 with TRBJ1-2, with TRBD1 matching 12 bases. CDR3 length: 14 amino acids. Germline V gene data show CDR1 as SGHTA and CDR2 as FQGNSA. Trimming took 11 bases from V and 4 from J; bases not matched to a gene: 8. The CDR3 nucleotides read TGTGCCGGAAGCGGGGACAGGGGGCTCTATGGCTACACCTTC. Translation gives CAGSGDRGLYGYTF.